This TCR beta chain was profiled in a study of T cells in Graves' hyperthyroidism and ophthalmopathy. Germline CDR1 SGDLS, CDR2 YYNGEE. Trimming cost V 0 bases and J 6 bases; bases outside gene matches: 10. The CDR3 sequence is 16 residues long. Amplification targeted TCR beta CDR3 regions from RNA transcripts. First-round RT-PCR with HTBI primers amplified the TCR CDR3 region. Each CDR3 protein is one row after TCRdb ran MiXCR on the multiplex PCR reads. The table lists roughly 660,000 distinct CDR3 sequences, around a sixth of them singletons. This clonotype came up many times. The receptor comes from a man aged 50 to 60 with Graves' hyperthyroidism. This chain joins TRBV9 and TRBJ2-7; 9 bases match TRBD1. Source material: blood. The CDR3 DNA sequence: TGTGCCAGCAGCGTAGGAGTGGGACAGGGTATTCTCGAGCAGTACTTC. This sequence encodes CASSVGVGQGILEQYF.